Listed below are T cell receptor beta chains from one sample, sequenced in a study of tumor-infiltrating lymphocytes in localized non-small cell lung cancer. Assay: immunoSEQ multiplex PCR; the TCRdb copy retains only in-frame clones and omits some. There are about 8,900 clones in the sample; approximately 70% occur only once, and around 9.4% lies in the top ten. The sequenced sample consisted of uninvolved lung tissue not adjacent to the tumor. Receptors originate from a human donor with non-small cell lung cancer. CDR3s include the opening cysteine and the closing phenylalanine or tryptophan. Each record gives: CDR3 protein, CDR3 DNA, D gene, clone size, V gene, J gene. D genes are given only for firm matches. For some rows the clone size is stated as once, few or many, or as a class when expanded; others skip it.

CASSLVSGGETQYF,TGTGCCAGCAGTTTAGTCTCGGGAGGGGAGACCCAGTACTTC,TRBD2,-,TRBV28,TRBJ2-5
CATSGGGAIYEQFF,TGCGCCACCTCGGGAGGGGGTGCGATATATGAGCAGTTCTTC,TRBD2,-,TRBV10-2,TRBJ2-1
CATSREERSQHF,TGTGCCACCAGCAGAGAAGAGAGGTCCCAGCATTTT,-,few,TRBV15,TRBJ1-5
CASLRSGDGYTF,TGTGCCAGCCTCCGAAGTGGGGATGGCTACACCTTC,-,-,TRBV6-4,TRBJ1-2
CASSLGQGAEEAFF,TGCGCCAGCAGCTTGGGACAGGGGGCAGAGGAAGCTTTCTTT,TRBD1,-,TRBV5-1,TRBJ1-1
CASSFHDGYEQYF,TGTGCCAGCAGTTTCCATGACGGATACGAGCAGTACTTC,-,-,TRBV6-6,TRBJ2-7
CASSQDLGPSSYEQYF,TGTGCCAGCAGCCAAGATCTGGGGCCCAGCTCCTACGAGCAGTACTTC,-,-,TRBV4-2,TRBJ2-7
CASSRGAGANVLTF,TGTGCCAGCAGTAGAGGGGCTGGGGCCAACGTCCTGACTTTC,-,-,TRBV7-3,TRBJ2-6
CASRMSGGTTFEQYF,TGTGCCAGCAGAATGAGCGGGGGCACTACGTTCGAGCAGTACTTC,TRBD2,-,TRBV28,TRBJ2-7
CASSLVWGGETQYF,TGTGCCAGCAGCTTAGTCTGGGGAGGGGAGACCCAGTACTTC,TRBD2,once,TRBV7-8,TRBJ2-5
CSVLGTGALGANVLTF,TGCAGCGTTCTTGGGACAGGTGCTTTGGGGGCCAACGTCCTGACTTTC,TRBD1,-,TRBV29-1,TRBJ2-6
CASSLDQETQYF,TGTGCCAGCAGTTTGGATCAAGAGACCCAGTACTTC,-,few,TRBV28,TRBJ2-5
CASNRDSHYTF,TGTGCCAGCAACAGGGACTCCCACTACACCTTC,-,-,TRBV6-5,TRBJ1-2
CASSAARTGNQPQHF,TGTGCCAGTAGTGCCGCGAGGACGGGCAATCAGCCCCAGCATTTT,-,-,TRBV19,TRBJ1-5
CASSFQPADEQFF,TGTGCCAGCAGTTTTCAGCCCGCGGATGAGCAGTTCTTC,-,-,TRBV7-6,TRBJ2-1
CASIGGGLNTEAFF,TGCGCCAGCATTGGAGGCGGTTTGAACACTGAAGCTTTCTTT,-,-,TRBV5-1,TRBJ1-1
CASSLSAQGYGYTF,TGTGCCAGCAGCTTATCGGCCCAGGGCTATGGCTACACCTTC,-,-,TRBV7-8,TRBJ1-2
CASSLGEGHEKLFF,TGTGCCAGCAGCCTTGGGGAGGGGCATGAAAAACTGTTTTTT,-,-,TRBV11-3,TRBJ1-4
CASSLRSFTTSGSETQYF,TGTGCCAGCAGCTTAAGATCGTTTACGACTAGCGGGAGTGAGACCCAGTACTTC,TRBD2,-,TRBV7-6,TRBJ2-5
CASTLPPSDEAFF,TGTGCCAGTACCCTCCCTCCCAGCGACGAAGCTTTCTTT,-,-,TRBV19,TRBJ1-1
CASSLARTGAYEQYF,TGTGCCAGCAGTTTGGCCCGGACAGGGGCCTACGAGCAGTACTTC,TRBD1,-,TRBV28,TRBJ2-7
CASTILAGGPGAYNEQFF,TGTGCCAGCACCATACTAGCGGGAGGCCCGGGAGCATACAATGAGCAGTTCTTC,TRBD2,-,TRBV7-8,TRBJ2-1
CASRPGPTGEQYF,TGTGCCAGCAGGCCCGGGCCCACGGGCGAGCAGTACTTC,-,-,TRBV27,TRBJ2-7
CASSGPGLRYYEQYF,TGCGCCAGCAGCGGGCCGGGACTCCGCTACTACGAGCAGTACTTC,-,medium-sized,TRBV5-1,TRBJ2-7
CASSVGLATQYF,TGTGCCAGTAGCGTCGGACTAGCGACCCAGTACTTC,TRBD2,-,TRBV19,TRBJ2-5
CASSLAGWDTDTQYF,TGTGCCAGCAGCTTAGCCGGGTGGGACACAGATACGCAGTATTTT,-,-,TRBV7-7,TRBJ2-3
CASARWETQYF,TGTGCCAGCGCTCGTTGGGAGACCCAGTACTTC,-,-,TRBV28,TRBJ2-5
CASSLMDSPLHF,TGTGCCAGCAGCTTAATGGATTCACCCCTCCACTTT,-,medium-sized,TRBV7-2,TRBJ1-6
CASSIPGAKETQYF,TGTGCCAGTAGTATTCCAGGGGCCAAAGAGACCCAGTACTTC,-,-,TRBV19,TRBJ2-5
CASMRSLETTSEAFF,TGTGCCAGCATGCGCTCCCTGGAGACCACTTCTGAAGCTTTCTTT,-,-,TRBV7-9,TRBJ1-1
CASSPTGSGANVLTF,TGTGCCAGCAGCCCCACGGGCTCTGGGGCCAACGTCCTGACTTTC,-,-,TRBV9,TRBJ2-6
CASTLGPLSYEQYF,TGTGCCAGCACCCTAGGCCCCCTCTCCTACGAGCAGTACTTC,-,-,TRBV11-2,TRBJ2-7
CASSYDSNQPQHF,TGTGCCAGCAGCTACGATAGCAATCAGCCCCAGCATTTT,-,-,TRBV14,TRBJ1-5
CAWSRKQALVAEAFF,TGTGCCTGGAGTCGAAAGCAGGCCCTGGTGGCTGAAGCTTTCTTT,-,few,TRBV30,TRBJ1-1
CASSLEVGIQETQYF,TGTGCCAGCAGCTTAGAAGTTGGCATTCAAGAGACCCAGTACTTC,-,few,TRBV11-2,TRBJ2-5
CASHSGVEDIQYF,TGTGCCAGCCACTCAGGTGTTGAAGACATTCAGTACTTC,-,few,TRBV6-5,TRBJ2-4